This record concerns one TCR beta chain sequence. The antigen is not known. CDR3 size: 13 residues. Trimming stripped 3 bases from V and 9 bases from J, with 12 bases between. Germline CDR1 KGHSH, CDR2 LQKENI. This specimen belongs to a study of T cell responses to AZD1222 COVID-19 vaccine. Profiling relied on immunoSEQ multiplex PCR, and the TCRdb table lists in-frame clones only, not all of them. The sample has roughly 190,000 clones; roughly nine tenths are singletons. Second-dose intervals of approximately 4 or approximately 12 weeks were pooled. General observations from the study: Reportedly, nearly half the spike-specific TCRs target unmutated variant regions. Every sample of the repertoires postdated the peak T cell response. The donors showed a predominance of white British ancestry and of females, with possible underestimation of clonal diversity.

The sequence was collected from an adult who received the AZD1222 COVID-19 vaccine. V usage is TRBV18 and J usage is TRBJ2-1; D unresolved. The material sequenced was peripheral blood, taken 28 days after the second AZD1222 dose. The CDR3: CASSPGFPSEQFF. The CDR3 DNA follows: TGTGCCAGCTCACCGGGATTCCCGTCTGAGCAGTTCTTC.